The 14 T cell receptor beta chains reported below all come from one sample, sequenced in a study of blood T cell repertoires in COVID-19. The method was immunoSEQ multiplex PCR; TCRdb's version includes in-frame clones alone and lacks a portion of them. The sample holds approximately 460,000 clones, approximately 89% seen once. What was sequenced was peripheral blood. Receptors originate from a man in his late teens or twenties with COVID-19, enrolled during active disease.

The chain carries TRBV12-3 or TRBV12-4 and TRBJ2-5; TRBD2 aligns across 8 bases. This CDR3 comprises 13 residues. V was clipped by 5 bases and J by 3 bases; unmatched bases: 2. This CDR3 reads CASSQGLEETQYF. In DNA, the CDR3 is TGTGCCAGCAGTCAGGGACTAGAAGAGACCCAGTACTTC.

The chain has TRBV4-2 and TRBJ2-7, with D maybe TRBD2 (6 bases). CDR3 length: 15 residues. V was pared by 3 bases and J by 2 bases, with 14 bases between. The germline V gene encodes CDR1 LGHNA and CDR2 YNFKEQ. For the CDR3, the DNA is TGTGCCAGCAGCCAGGAGGGCCCGTTCACCTACGAGCAGTACTTC. This gives the protein CASSQEGPFTYEQYF.

The rearrangement links TRBV5-1 to TRBJ2-1; 9 bases align to TRBD2. The CDR3 contains 14 residues. In germline, CDR1 is SGHRS, CDR2 YFSETQ. Germline trimming cut 2 bases from V and 5 bases from J; bases unmatched to any gene: 2. DNA of the CDR3: TGCGCCAGCAGCTTTAGCGGGGGTGACAATGAGCAGTTCTTC. It is translated as CASSFSGGDNEQFF. Variable domain in full (rest from reference TRBV5-1 and TRBJ2-1): KAGVTQTPRYLIKTRGQQVTLSCSPISGHRSVSWYQQTPGQGLQFLFEYFSETQRNKGNFPGRFSGRQFSNSRSEMNVSTLELGDSALYLCASSFSGGDNEQFFGPGTRLTVL.

This clone was seen a handful of times. CDR3 sequence reads: CASSYTMGQGDYEQYF. In nucleotides, the CDR3 is TGTGCCAGCAGTTACACCATGGGGCAGGGGGACTACGAGCAGTACTTC. The chain couples TRBV6-2 or TRBV6-3 to TRBJ2-7; 7 positions agree with TRBD1. The CDR3 sequence is 16 residues long. The J segment lost 3 bases and the V segment lost 2 bases, leaving 10 bases of the junction unmatched. The germline gives CDR1 MNHEY, CDR2 SVGEGT.

The rearrangement joins TRBV11-3 to TRBJ2-5; possible D gene TRBD1, 6 bases. V was trimmed by 2 bases and J by 4 bases, leaving 14 bases between them. The CDR3 is 15 amino acids. Germline V gene data show CDR1 as SGHNT and CDR2 as YENEEA. The chain's CDR3 is CASSLTARGIETQYF. DNA for the CDR3: TGTGCCAGCAGCTTAACGGCCAGGGGAATAGAGACCCAGTACTTC.

The chain links TRBV18 to TRBJ1-1; TRBD1 matches at 12 bases. This CDR3 comprises 14 residues. The V and J ends lost 3 bases and 10 bases, in that order; junction bases with no gene match: 6. Germline V CDR1 and CDR2: KGHSH, LQKENI. The CDR3 DNA reads TGTGCCAGCTCACCGGGACAGGGGGCTTTAGGAGCTTTCTTT. Protein: CASSPGQGALGAFF. The variable domain in full, with the rest retrieved from reference TRBV18 and TRBJ1-1, is NAGVMQNPRHLVRRRGQEARLRCSPMKGHSHVYWYRQLPEEGLKFMVYLQKENIIDESGMPKERFSAEFPKEGPSILRIQQVVRGDSAAYFCASSPGQGALGAFFGQGTRLTVV.

This clone has more than one count but fewer than ten. The chain is built from TRBV3-1 (or the pseudogene TRBV3-2) and TRBJ2-7; D call uncertain. V lost 2 bases to trimming and J lost 3 bases, with 5 bases between them. Germline-derived CDR1 and CDR2 are LGHDT and YNNKEL (reference sequence). The CDR3 has 12 residues. DNA for the CDR3: TGTGCCAGCAGCCAATACAACTACGAGCAGTACTTC. It encodes CASSQYNYEQYF.

V gene TRBV11-2 combines with J gene TRBJ2-3, with D tentatively TRBD1 (5 bases). CDR3 length: 16 residues. V lost 0 bases, J lost 0 bases, and 10 bases lay in between. The germline gives CDR1 SGHAT, CDR2 FQNNGV. The CDR3 bases are TGTGCCAGCAGCTTAGAGGGGCAGCTTAGCACAGATACGCAGTATTTT. This gives the protein CASSLEGQLSTDTQYF.

The V call is TRBV7-9, the J call TRBJ1-3; D gene unclear. The V end was cut by 6 bases, the J end by 0 bases, with 6 bases between. This CDR3 is built from 13 residues. Germline-derived CDR1 and CDR2 are SEHNR and FQNEAQ (reference sequence). CDR3 amino acids: CASSYYSGNTIYF. The CDR3 DNA sequence: TGTGCCAGCAGTTACTACTCTGGAAACACCATATATTTT.

Turning to this clone: Other DNA sequences within the sample encode an identical CDR3. V gene TRBV27 combines with J gene TRBJ2-1; 8 nucleotides match TRBD2. Looked up from germline, CDR1 is MNHEY and CDR2 is SMNVEV (reference sequence). The CDR3 runs to 14 residues. J gave up 4 bases and V 4 bases, and 3 bases lay outside the gene matches. CDR3 in DNA: TGTGCCAGCAGTTCCGGGAGGGGGTACAATGAGCAGTTCTTC. Protein product: CASSSGRGYNEQFF.

This chain joins TRBV11-3 and TRBJ2-1; TRBD1 matches at 8 bases. Germline V gene data show CDR1 as SGHNT and CDR2 as YENEEA. Trimming removed 7 bases from V and 7 bases from J; junction bases left unmatched: 0. This CDR3 contains 11 residues. The CDR3 bases are TGTGCCAGCAACAGGGGGAATGAGCAGTTCTTC. This codes for CASNRGNEQFF. Using reference TRBV11-3 and TRBJ2-1 for the parts outside the CDR3, the full variable domain is EAGVVQSPRYKIIEKKQPVAFWCNPISGHNTLYWYLQNLGQGPELLIRYENEEAVDDSQLPKDRFSAERLKGVDSTLKIQPAELGDSAVYLCASNRGNEQFFGPGTRLTVL.

V is TRBV5-5 and J is TRBJ1-6; D perhaps matches TRBD1 (5 bases). The V and J ends lost 4 bases and 7 bases respectively, with 15 bases between them. Germline CDR1 SGHKS, CDR2 YYEKEE (reference sequence). This CDR3 has 15 residues. The CDR3 nucleotides are TGTGCCAGCAGCCCTCAAGGGGCGAGGAATTCACCCCTCCACTTT. It yields the protein CASSPQGARNSPLHF.

Here the CDR3 reads CASRNTYEQYF. As DNA, the CDR3 is TGTGCCAGCCGTAACACCTACGAGCAGTACTTC. The chain carries TRBV2 and TRBJ2-7; D uncertain. Between the trimmed V and J ends, which lost 8 bases and 2 bases, there was a span of 7 bases. CDR1 and CDR2 from the germline V gene are SNHLY and FYNNEI. CDR3 length equals 11 residues.

The genes are TRBV18 and TRBJ2-3; weak D call: TRBD2 (5 bases). V gave up 6 bases and J gave up 2 bases, with 18 bases separating them. Germline CDR1 KGHSH, CDR2 LQKENI. This CDR3 region has 16 residues. In nucleotides, the CDR3 is TGTGCCAGCTCTCCCCGACTACTCGAAGCCACAGATACGCAGTATTTT. It is translated as CASSPRLLEATDTQYF.